These 20 T cell receptor beta chains share one sample of origin, sequenced in a study of CD8 T cells in Susac syndrome. Random hexamers primed reverse transcription of about 0.5 to 1 ug RNA. TCRdb processed the immunoSEQ multiplex PCR reads anew with MiXCR; each CDR3 protein has one entry. The sample comprises approximately 71,000 distinct CDR3 sequences, nearly 96% of which are singletons, and 0.11% rests with the top ten. Sequencing input: CD4+ T cells from PBMCs. The receptors shown here come from a human donor with multiple sclerosis.

J is TRBJ1-6 and V is TRBV12-3 or TRBV12-4; tentatively, D is TRBD1 (6 bases). The CDR3 is 14 amino acids. V gave up 6 bases and J gave up 10 bases, with 16 bases separating them. The CDR3 sequence: CASSPRGMGSPLHF. Here the CDR3 DNA reads TGTGCCAGCAGCCCTAGGGGGATGGGCTCACCCCTCCACTTT.

A single count supports this clonotype. This chain links TRBV7-2 with TRBJ2-3; no definite D call. From germline, CDR1 is SGHTA and CDR2 FQGNSA. V lost 5 bases to trimming and J lost 5 bases, with 14 bases between them. The CDR3 is made up of 14 amino acids. CDR3 in DNA: TGTGCCAGCAGCCCAGCACGTTGGGTAGATACGCAGTATTTT. It specifies CASSPARWVDTQYF.

This rearrangement joins TRBV28 to TRBJ2-3; possible D gene TRBD1, 6 bases. The CDR3 loop spans 17 amino acids. Germline V CDR1 and CDR2: MDHEN, SYDVKM. V was trimmed by 5 bases and J by 4 bases, leaving 22 bases between them. As DNA, the CDR3 is TGTGCCAGCAGTATCCTCTCCACAGGGTCCGCTCCAGATACGCAGTATTTT. As protein: CASSILSTGSAPDTQYF.

The chain is built from TRBV5-4 and TRBJ2-1, with a possible D match to TRBD2 (6 bases). The germline gives CDR1 SGHNT, CDR2 YYREEE (reference sequence). There are 17 residues in the CDR3. V gave up 0 bases and J gave up 1 base, with 14 bases separating them. CDR3 sequence (DNA): TGTGCCAGCAGCTTGGGACTAGACCCTCCATCCTACAATGAGCAGTTCTTC. Protein: CASSLGLDPPSYNEQFF.

The J gene is TRBJ2-1, the V gene TRBV10-3; 12 bases are shared with TRBD1. The CDR3 covers 17 residues. The germline V gene has CDR1 ENHRY and CDR2 SYGVKD. Unmatched junction bases numbered 9, after V lost 4 bases and J lost 5 bases. The CDR3 DNA is TGTGCCATCAGTGTCTCCCCCGGGACAGGGGGCGACAATGAGCAGTTCTTC. Translation gives CAISVSPGTGGDNEQFF.

V and J are TRBV20-1 and TRBJ1-6; D is unresolved. From germline, CDR1 is DFQATT and CDR2 SNEGSKA (reference sequence). V was shortened by 4 bases and J by 0 bases, with 7 bases between the two germline ends. The CDR3 sequence is 14 residues long. The CDR3 DNA sequence: TGCAGTGCTACATGGAGCTCCTATAATTCACCCCTCCACTTT. Its protein is CSATWSSYNSPLHF.

The chain uses TRBV6-1 and TRBJ2-7; weak D call: TRBD1 (6 bases). With 5 bases removed from V and 4 bases from J, the gap between germline ends came to 18 bases. This CDR3 contains 15 residues. Germline V gives CDR1 MNHNS, CDR2 SASEGT. CDR3 DNA sequence: TGTGCCAGCAGTCCCCGGAAGGGGGAACAATACGAGCAGTACTTC. Translated, it gives CASSPRKGEQYEQYF.

The V gene is TRBV4-1, the J gene TRBJ1-6, with a weak D call TRBD1 (5 bases). V lost 1 base, J lost 0 bases, and 13 bases lay in between. The CDR3 contains 18 residues. The germline CDR1 and CDR2 sequences are MGHRA and YSYEKL. Written as DNA, the CDR3 is TGCGCCAGCAGCCAAGCCCGACAGTTGACCTCCTATAATTCACCCCTCCACTTT. Translated: CASSQARQLTSYNSPLHF.

The gene calls are TRBV28 and TRBJ2-2; perhaps TRBD2 as D (5 bases). The CDR3 spans 16 residues. V lost 5 bases to trimming and J lost 1 base, with 14 bases between them. Germline lookup yields CDR1 MDHEN and CDR2 SYDVKM. The CDR3 protein is CASSPSGLQNTGELFF. DNA of the CDR3: TGTGCCAGCAGTCCGAGCGGTCTACAGAACACCGGGGAGCTGTTTTTT.

The V gene is TRBV19, the J gene TRBJ2-2, with 8 bases that match TRBD2. Germline CDR1 is LNHDA and CDR2 is SQIVND (reference sequence). J lost 5 bases, V lost 7 bases, and 6 bases had no gene match. CDR3 size: 14 residues. This CDR3 is CASIPGGRTGELFF. The CDR3 nucleotides are TGTGCCAGTATCCCGGGGGGGCGGACCGGGGAGCTGTTTTTT.

The chain carries TRBV7-9 and TRBJ1-2; D is uncertain. This CDR3 spans 14 amino acids. The germline V gene has CDR1 SEHNR and CDR2 FQNEAQ (reference sequence). The V end was cut by 3 bases, the J end by 5 bases, with 13 bases between. The CDR3 here is CASSFDLRGYGYTF. The CDR3 region has the DNA TGTGCCAGCAGCTTTGATCTCCGTGGGTATGGCTACACCTTC.

The J gene is TRBJ1-6, the V gene TRBV3-1; 10 bases agree with TRBD1. J gave up 9 bases and V 5 bases, and 7 bases lay outside the gene matches. CDR1 and CDR2 (germline): LGHDT, YNNKEL (reference sequence). The CDR3 runs 15 residues. For the CDR3, the DNA is TGTGCCAGCAGCAACCGACAGGGGGCGCCTTCACCCCTCCACTTT. Translating it yields CASSNRQGAPSPLHF.

This chain links TRBV10-3 with TRBJ2-5; 8 nucleotides match TRBD2. Trimming at V came to 0 bases and at J to 1 base, leaving 1 base not matched to a gene. This CDR3 is built from 15 residues. Germline V gene sequence: CDR1 ENHRY, CDR2 SYGVKD. The CDR3: CAISESGTSQETQYF. CDR3 DNA: TGTGCCATCAGTGAGTCGGGGACTAGCCAAGAGACCCAGTACTTC.

The chain is built from TRBV15 and TRBJ2-3; 9 positions match TRBD1. V gave up 0 bases and J gave up 1 base; unmatched junction bases: 2. Germline V gene lookup returns CDR1 LNHNV and CDR2 YYDKDF (reference sequence). The CDR3 is 16 residues long. CDR3 coding DNA: TGTGCCACCAGCAGAGAACAGGGGGCGCGCACAGATACGCAGTATTTT. Its translation: CATSREQGARTDTQYF.

J is TRBJ2-7 and V is TRBV20-1; 11 bases agree with TRBD2. Germline V gene data show CDR1 as DFQATT and CDR2 as SNEGSKA (reference sequence). The ends lost 0 bases at V and 0 bases at J; junction bases unmatched: 4. This CDR3 spans 16 amino acids. For the CDR3, the DNA is TGCAGTGCTAGAGATGGGACTAGCGGAAGCTCCTACGAGCAGTACTTC. Residues: CSARDGTSGSSYEQYF.

CDR3 DNA sequence: TGCAGCGTTTGTTTACAGCAGAACACTGAAGCTTTCTTT. Residues: CSVCLQQNTEAFF. The gene calls are TRBV29-1 and TRBJ1-1; D unclear. Germline assignment: CDR1 SQVTM and CDR2 ANQGSEA. Trimming cost V 5 bases and J 1 base, with 11 bases left between them. This CDR3 is built from 13 residues.

This clonotype was seen only once. The V and J genes are TRBV20-1 and TRBJ2-7; D remains ambiguous. Trimming stripped 5 bases from V and 7 bases from J, with 9 bases between. Germline V gene lookup returns CDR1 DFQATT and CDR2 SNEGSKA (reference sequence). The CDR3 totals 10 residues. CDR3 bases: TGCAGTGCTTTACGGCTGGAGCAGTACTTC. The encoded protein is CSALRLEQYF.

V usage is TRBV11-3 and J usage is TRBJ2-2; 7 bases match TRBD2. The CDR3 covers 15 residues. Trimming cost V 5 bases and J 3 bases; bases outside gene matches: 6. The germline gives CDR1 SGHNT, CDR2 YENEEA. This chain's CDR3 is CASSLDRGDTGELFF. CDR3 sequence (DNA): TGTGCCAGCAGCCTTGACCGGGGGGACACCGGGGAGCTGTTTTTT.

V usage is TRBV15 and J usage is TRBJ1-6; D ambiguous. CDR1 and CDR2 from the germline V gene are LNHNV and YYDKDF (reference sequence). The CDR3 runs 13 residues. The V end was cut by 0 bases, the J end by 16 bases, with 13 bases between. CDR3 amino acids: CATSRDRSQRLHF. The DNA for the CDR3 is TGTGCCACCAGCAGAGATCGGAGCCAGAGACTCCACTTT.

The rearrangement links TRBV25-1 to TRBJ2-7; TRBD1 matches at 7 bases. Germline assignment: CDR1 MGHDK and CDR2 SYGVNS. The CDR3 extends over 15 amino acids. The ends lost 2 bases at V and 4 bases at J; junction bases unmatched: 8. This chain's CDR3 is CASSEPRDSRYEQYF. Written as DNA, the CDR3 is TGTGCCAGCAGTGAACCCCGGGACAGCAGGTACGAGCAGTACTTC.